One sample yielded the 30 T cell receptor beta chains listed below, sequenced in a study of blood T cell repertoires in COVID-19 (dated by TCRdb to about 2020). Library preparation used the immunoSEQ multiplex PCR assay. The source is immuneACCESS, and TCRdb retained only in-frame sequences with V and J called. Part of the clones is not carried over; for the studies checked, unresolved V genes explain less than half of this, and the remainder is unexplained. Here the sample has 160,000 or so clones; approximately 88% occur a single time. The leading ten clones occupy around 3.9% of the sample. Material for sequencing was peripheral blood. All receptors come from an older woman who had recovered from COVID-19.

The chain is built from TRBV3-1 (or the pseudogene TRBV3-2) and TRBJ1-1; 10 bases are shared with TRBD1. Germline V gene data show CDR1 as LGHDT and CDR2 as YNNKEL (reference sequence). Losses at the gene ends were 4 bases for V and 3 bases for J; bases not matched to a gene: 5. The CDR3 loop spans 15 amino acids. The CDR3 DNA reads as TGTGCCAGCAGCCCTGGGACAGGGGCCGACACTGAAGCTTTCTTT. Its translation: CASSPGTGADTEAFF.

The chain has TRBV5-1 and TRBJ1-1; the D is unclear. Germline V gene lookup returns CDR1 SGHRS and CDR2 YFSETQ. V gave up 2 bases and J gave up 1 base, with 12 bases separating them. The CDR3 sequence is 15 residues long. The CDR3 bases are TGCGCCAGCAGCTTAGAACCAGTTCGGAACACTGAAGCTTTCTTT. It yields the protein CASSLEPVRNTEAFF. Complete variable domain (other parts from reference TRBV5-1 and TRBJ1-1): KAGVTQTPRYLIKTRGQQVTLSCSPISGHRSVSWYQQTPGQGLQFLFEYFSETQRNKGNFPGRFSGRQFSNSRSEMNVSTLELGDSALYLCASSLEPVRNTEAFFGQGTRLTVV.

V is TRBV6-5 and J is TRBJ1-6; 8 bases map to TRBD1. V trimming: 5 bases; J trimming: 9 bases; junction bases outside the gene matches: 6. The length of the CDR3 is 14 residues. Per germline, CDR1 MNHEY and CDR2 SVGAGI. The CDR3 DNA reads TGTGCCAGCAGTCGAGGACAGGGCGGTTCACCCCTCCACTTT. Encoded protein: CASSRGQGGSPLHF.

J is TRBJ1-2 and V is TRBV6-2 or TRBV6-3, with D perhaps matching TRBD1 (5 bases). There are 16 residues in the CDR3. Trimming took off 1 base at V and 4 bases at J, with 16 bases between the two ends. The V gene's germline CDR1 is MNHEY and CDR2 SVGEGT. Here the CDR3 reads CASSYYRQYTGYGYTF. DNA of the CDR3: TGTGCCAGCAGTTACTACCGACAGTATACTGGCTATGGCTACACCTTC.

This clone was observed a single time. This chain uses TRBV18 with TRBJ2-7, with D possibly matching TRBD1 (6 bases). The CDR3 extends over 13 amino acids. The germline CDR1 and CDR2 sequences are KGHSH and LQKENI. Trimming stripped 3 bases from V and 3 bases from J, with 9 bases between. The CDR3 loop is CASSPQQGYEQYF. CDR3 nucleotides: TGTGCCAGCTCACCTCAACAGGGCTACGAGCAGTACTTC. The full variable domain, its missing parts supplied by reference TRBV18 and TRBJ2-7, is NAGVMQNPRHLVRRRGQEARLRCSPMKGHSHVYWYRQLPEEGLKFMVYLQKENIIDESGMPKERFSAEFPKEGPSILRIQQVVRGDSAAYFCASSPQQGYEQYFGPGTRLTVT.

The chain joins TRBV30 to TRBJ2-2; no clear D. This CDR3 spans 14 amino acids. The germline CDR1 and CDR2 sequences are GTSNPN and SVGIG (reference sequence). Trimming stripped 3 bases from V and 1 base from J, with 9 bases between. The CDR3 reads CAWRRSGNTGELFF. CDR3 DNA sequence: TGTGCCTGGAGACGCTCAGGGAACACCGGGGAGCTGTTTTTT. Filled out from reference TRBV30 and TRBJ2-2, the complete variable domain reads SQTIHQWPATLVQPVGSPLSLECTVEGTSNPNLYWYRQAAGRGLQLLFYSVGIGQISSEVPQNLSASRPQDRQFILSSKKLLLSDSGFYLCAWRRSGNTGELFFGEGSRLTVL.

The rearrangement joins TRBV12-3 or TRBV12-4 to TRBJ2-7; a possible D gene is TRBD2 (6 bases). V was pared by 3 bases and J by 3 bases, with 9 bases between. There are 13 residues in the CDR3. Here the CDR3 DNA reads TGTGCCAGCAGTTTCGGGGGTGACTACGAGCAGTACTTC. It is translated as CASSFGGDYEQYF.

The chain has TRBV11-2 and TRBJ2-3, with 14 bases that match TRBD2. The CDR3 is made up of 17 amino acids. V was pared by 5 bases and J by 7 bases, with 11 bases of the junction left unmatched. The germline CDR1 and CDR2 sequences are SGHAT and FQNNGV. CDR3 amino acids: CASSPRGLAGGYNTQYF. CDR3 DNA: TGTGCCAGCAGCCCCCGAGGACTAGCGGGGGGTTATAATACGCAGTATTTT.

V is TRBV4-3 and J is TRBJ1-5; TRBD1 is a possible D gene (5 bases). Trimming removed 5 bases from V and 11 bases from J, with 16 bases in between. The length of the CDR3 is 13 residues. In germline, CDR1 is LGHNA, CDR2 YSLEER. CDR3 residues: CASSSREGESQHF. In DNA, the CDR3 is TGCGCCAGCAGCTCCAGGGAGGGTGAGTCCCAGCATTTT.

The chain employs TRBV6-2 or TRBV6-3 and TRBJ1-1; TRBD1 might be the D (5 bases). Looked up from germline, CDR1 is MNHEY and CDR2 is SVGEGT. Trimming removed 0 bases from V and 5 bases from J, with 10 bases in between. This CDR3 region has 14 residues. CDR3 bases: TGTGCCAGCAGTTACTCGGCAGGGACTACTGAAGCTTTCTTT. It translates to CASSYSAGTTEAFF.

The chain uses TRBV24-1 and TRBJ2-1, with 14 bases identical to TRBD2. The germline CDR1 and CDR2 sequences are KGHDR and SFDVKD. The junction had 11 bases not matched to a gene; V was cut back by 3 bases and J by 11 bases. The CDR3 covers 17 residues. Here the CDR3 DNA reads TGTGCCACCAGTGATCCTAAGACTAGCGGGGGGGCTCATAAGCAGTTCTTC. Translated: CATSDPKTSGGAHKQFF.

This clone occurred a few times. The rearrangement joins TRBV6-5 to TRBJ1-6; TRBD1 is a possible D gene (5 bases). There are 15 residues in the CDR3. Per the germline V gene, CDR1 is MNHEY and CDR2 is SVGAGI. V was trimmed by 6 bases and J by 7 bases, leaving 16 bases between them. As DNA, the CDR3 is TGTGCCAGCAGGACAGCACGAAGTCTCAATTCACCCCTCCACTTT. Protein: CASRTARSLNSPLHF.

In the case of this clone: This specimen includes other DNA sequences encoding the same CDR3. The V call is TRBV2, the J call TRBJ2-7; 8 nucleotides agree with TRBD1. CDR1 and CDR2 (germline): SNHLY, FYNNEI. The junction had 2 bases not matched to a gene; V was cut back by 6 bases and J by 4 bases. The CDR3 sequence is 12 residues long. CDR3 in amino acids: CASRDRAYEQYF. CDR3 nucleotide sequence: TGTGCCAGCAGGGACAGGGCGTACGAGCAGTACTTC.

The V call is TRBV12-3 or TRBV12-4, the J call TRBJ2-2; D unclear. The CDR3 loop spans 13 amino acids. V was shortened by 7 bases and J by 7 bases, with 13 bases between the two germline ends. The CDR3 sequence: CASIPISHGELFF. The DNA for the CDR3 is TGTGCCAGCATTCCCATTAGCCACGGGGAGCTGTTTTTT.

Ten or more counts support this clone. The chain employs TRBV10-2 and TRBJ1-2; 9 bases are shared with TRBD1. The CDR3 is 14 residues long. Trimming took 7 bases from V and 6 from J; bases not matched to a gene: 9. Germline V gene data show CDR1 as WSHSY and CDR2 as SAAADI. CDR3 amino acids: CASTTGQGNDGYTF. CDR3 DNA: TGCGCCAGCACCACGGGACAGGGAAATGATGGCTACACCTTC.

This clone turned up a few times. This chain joins TRBV25-1 and TRBJ1-2; no clear D gene. Trimming removed 5 bases from V and 4 bases from J, with 14 bases in between. The CDR3 loop spans 14 amino acids. Germline CDR1 MGHDK, CDR2 SYGVNS. The CDR3 here is CASSSQTSTYGYTF. The CDR3 DNA is TGTGCCAGCAGTTCTCAAACAAGTACCTATGGCTACACCTTC.

This clone came up once. V and J are TRBV27 and TRBJ2-7, with 16 bases fitting TRBD2. Germline CDR1 and CDR2: MNHEY and SMNVEV (reference sequence). The length of the CDR3 is 16 residues. V dropped 2 bases and J dropped 6; count of bases not matched to a gene: 4. CDR3 DNA sequence: TGTGCCAGCAGTTTAGGGACTAGCGGGGGGGCAGGCGAGCAGTACTTC. This codes for CASSLGTSGGAGEQYF.

This clone was recorded only once. This rearrangement joins TRBV5-4 to TRBJ2-3, with 11 bases identical to TRBD2. Germline values: CDR1 SGHNT, CDR2 YYREEE (reference sequence). CDR3 size: 15 residues. Germline trimming cut 2 bases from V and 4 bases from J; bases unmatched to any gene: 3. CDR3 protein: CASSFPSGGSDTQYF. The CDR3 coding sequence is TGTGCCAGCAGCTTTCCTAGCGGGGGGTCAGATACGCAGTATTTT.

The V call is TRBV7-2, the J call TRBJ1-2; 8 positions agree with TRBD1. The V and J ends lost 1 base and 2 bases, in that order; junction bases with no gene match: 9. Per germline, CDR1 SGHTA and CDR2 FQGNSA. This CDR3 comprises 17 residues. The CDR3, as DNA: TGTGCCAGCAGCTTAGGGTTCAGGGGGCCAGAGAACTATGGCTACACCTTC. It encodes CASSLGFRGPENYGYTF.

The chain is built from TRBV13 and TRBJ2-5; perhaps TRBD1 as D (6 bases). Germline CDR1 reads PRHDT; CDR2 reads FYEKMQ (reference sequence). The V gene lost 4 bases and the J gene lost 3 bases, with 9 bases spanning the gap. CDR3 length: 13 amino acids. The CDR3 reads CASSSRDKETQYF. CDR3 sequence (DNA): TGTGCCAGCAGCTCCCGGGACAAAGAGACCCAGTACTTC.

This clone was recorded a few times. CDR3 loop: CSVQGQNQPQHF. As DNA, the CDR3 is TGCAGCGTTCAGGGGCAGAATCAGCCCCAGCATTTT. The chain combines TRBV29-1 with TRBJ1-5; D possibly corresponds to TRBD1 (6 bases). V was shortened by 5 bases and J by 4 bases, with 9 bases between the two germline ends. CDR1 SQVTM and CDR2 ANQGSEA come from the germline V gene. This CDR3 spans 12 amino acids.

The table lists this clone with a count of one. The chain couples TRBV6-6 to TRBJ2-2, with 8 nucleotides matching TRBD1. V lost 5 bases, J lost 6 bases, and 5 bases stayed unmatched. The CDR3 extends over 14 amino acids. Germline assignment: CDR1 MNHNY and CDR2 SVGAGI (reference sequence). The CDR3, as DNA: TGTGCCAGCAGTCGCCCAGGGGGCGCCGGGGAGCTGTTTTTT. Protein: CASSRPGGAGELFF.

This chain uses TRBV20-1 with TRBJ2-7, with D tentatively TRBD2 (6 bases). Germline loops: CDR1 DFQATT, CDR2 SNEGSKA (reference sequence). CDR3 length equals 19 residues. V was trimmed by 3 bases and J by 4 bases, leaving 31 bases between them. CDR3 coding DNA: TGCAGTGCTAGTTTAATAAAGGTCCGGGAGCGAAAACGGGAGTACGAGCAGTACTTC. It translates to CSASLIKVRERKREYEQYF.

The chain combines TRBV10-3 with TRBJ1-5, with D perhaps TRBD1 (6 bases). The CDR3 runs to 16 residues. Looked up from germline, CDR1 is ENHRY and CDR2 is SYGVKD. V lost 3 bases and J 2 bases, leaving 14 bases between the germline ends. The CDR3 nucleotides are TGTGCCATCAGTGAAGGGGGTGAGGTCGGCAATCAGCCCCAGCATTTT. It translates to CAISEGGEVGNQPQHF.

Of note for this clone: This sample includes further DNA sequences coding for the same CDR3. The chain is built from TRBV18 and TRBJ2-6; D is perhaps TRBD2 (6 bases). The V end lost 3 bases, the J end lost 1 base, and 10 bases lay between the germline ends. From germline, CDR1 is KGHSH and CDR2 LQKENI. This CDR3 is 16 amino acids long. The CDR3 protein is CASSPQGGSGANVLTF. As DNA, the CDR3 is TGTGCCAGCTCACCCCAGGGAGGATCTGGGGCCAACGTCCTGACTTTC.

The chain has TRBV28 and TRBJ1-5, with D perhaps matching TRBD1 (6 bases). CDR1 and CDR2 from the germline V gene are MDHEN and SYDVKM. The CDR3 covers 15 residues. Deletions cut 2 bases from V and 2 bases from J, with 10 bases between. The CDR3 loop reads CASSLKQGGNQPQHF. CDR3 sequence (DNA): TGTGCCAGCAGTTTAAAACAGGGAGGCAATCAGCCCCAGCATTTT.

The gene calls are TRBV7-8 and TRBJ1-5, with a tentative D call TRBD1 (6 bases). Germline-derived CDR1 and CDR2 are SGHVS and FQNEAQ. The CDR3 consists of 16 residues. Trimming took off 0 bases at V and 3 bases at J, with 12 bases between the two ends. The DNA of the CDR3 is TGTGCCAGCAGCTTAGCGCAGGGACAAATCAATCAGCCCCAGCATTTT. Translated, it gives CASSLAQGQINQPQHF.

V gene TRBV5-1 combines with J gene TRBJ2-5, with a possible D match to TRBD1 (6 bases). The ends were cut back, 7 bases at V and 1 base at J, with 8 bases in the middle. The CDR3 consists of 12 residues. Per the germline V gene, CDR1 is SGHRS and CDR2 is YFSETQ. Here the CDR3 reads CASGTTQETQYF. CDR3 in DNA: TGCGCCAGCGGGACAACCCAAGAGACCCAGTACTTC. Full variable domain (outside the CDR3, taken from reference TRBV5-1 and TRBJ2-5): KAGVTQTPRYLIKTRGQQVTLSCSPISGHRSVSWYQQTPGQGLQFLFEYFSETQRNKGNFPGRFSGRQFSNSRSEMNVSTLELGDSALYLCASGTTQETQYFGPGTRLLVL.

This chain uses TRBV6-5 with TRBJ2-3, with D unclear. The germline V gene has CDR1 MNHEY and CDR2 SVGAGI. The V end lost 6 bases, the J end lost 5 bases, and 9 bases lay between the germline ends. This CDR3 is built from 12 residues. This CDR3 reads CASSLSRDTQYF. The CDR3 region has the DNA TGTGCCAGCAGCCTGTCTAGAGATACGCAGTATTTT.

The chain carries TRBV28 and TRBJ2-5; D not certain. The ends were cut back, 2 bases at V and 4 bases at J, with 5 bases in the middle. Germline lookup yields CDR1 MDHEN and CDR2 SYDVKM. This CDR3 spans 12 amino acids. The CDR3 DNA reads as TGTGCCAGCAGTTTAACTCGAGAGACCCAGTACTTC. It translates to CASSLTRETQYF.